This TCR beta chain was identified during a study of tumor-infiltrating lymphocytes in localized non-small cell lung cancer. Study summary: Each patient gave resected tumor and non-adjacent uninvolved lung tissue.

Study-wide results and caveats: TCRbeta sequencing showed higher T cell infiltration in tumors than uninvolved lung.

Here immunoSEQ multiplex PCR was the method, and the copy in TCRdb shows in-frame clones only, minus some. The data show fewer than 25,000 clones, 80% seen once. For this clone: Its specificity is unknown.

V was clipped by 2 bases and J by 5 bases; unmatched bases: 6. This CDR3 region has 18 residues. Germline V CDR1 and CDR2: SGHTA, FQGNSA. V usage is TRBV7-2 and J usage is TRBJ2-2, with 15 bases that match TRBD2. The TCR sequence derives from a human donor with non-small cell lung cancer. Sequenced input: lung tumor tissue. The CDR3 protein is CASSLKAGLAGGTGELFF. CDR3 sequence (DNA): TGTGCCAGCAGCTTAAAGGCCGGACTAGCGGGAGGGACCGGGGAGCTGTTTTTT.